The TCR beta chain described here comes from a study of identical twins (dated by TCRdb to the mid-2010s). For the wider study: To test whether fetal clonotypes persist, this study deep-sequenced TCR alpha and beta repertoires from monozygotic twins, from unrelated adults of various ages, and from cord blood. To rule out contamination, replicate twin experiments were performed at different times with different library preparation protocols.

This clonotype was found a few times. There is no known antigen for this receptor. One base away there is no much larger clone; base qualities are not given. Libraries came from 5' RACE. The data were produced on an Illumina HiSeq 2000. A universal primer binding site was introduced by template switching, and a unique molecular identifier was present in the final cDNA, enabling accurate counting of TCR cDNA molecules. First-strand cDNA for TCR alpha and beta chains was synthesized from specific primers in the conserved constant-segment region. To control for contamination, every cDNA library was double barcoded, receiving both a SMART-Mk sample barcode and Illumina barcodes. TruSeq adapter sequences and Illumina sample barcodes were added in two successive PCR steps. The Illumina HiSeq platform was used with custom primers to sequence TCR alpha and beta cDNA libraries. The study's processing was this. Unique molecular identifiers were extracted from raw reads with MiGEC, and CDR3 positions were determined with MiXCR. Recombination models were inferred per individual with the repgenHMM and IGoR tools using an EM algorithm. The tcR package in R was used for shared clonotype analysis, with sharing normalized by the product of cloneset sizes. Out-of-frame nonproductive sequences were analyzed to study raw recombination free of thymic and clonal selection effects. TCRdb reran the public reads through fastp at Q25 and MiXCR, keeping productive beta chains. Each CDR3 protein gets just one entry, which takes the most common genes and DNA from the rows behind it. The V and J calls and clone size are TCRdb's, not the authors'. This sample has more than 400,000 distinct CDR3 sequences in its table, and around 15% of those were observed once. The ten largest clones represent 0.35% to 0.45% of the sample.

Every donor in the study was a healthy Caucasian. The twin cohort consisted of three pairs of female monozygotic twins, all aged roughly 18 to 30 years. Positive isolation kits from Invitrogen were used to isolate the CD4+ and CD8+ T cell populations. What the work shows at the level of the full study, not this receptor alone: Fewer insertions were carried by abundant cord blood beta clonotypes, a similar but weaker trend appeared in young adult naive repertoires, and no such trend appeared in memory repertoires. In monozygotic twins, out-of-frame TCR alpha sharing was systematically underestimated by recombination models, although the models agreed with sharing between unrelated individuals. Because the same donors could not be followed over many years, conclusions were based on cross-sectional statistical analysis. Zero-insertion analyses could be partly confounded by invariant T cells such as MAIT and iNKT, though diverse VJ usage argued against such confounding for most clonotypes. Compared with coincidental sharing between unrelated individuals, an excess of low generation-probability sequences was observed among out-of-frame TCR alpha sequences shared between twins. The excess sharing between twins in beta out-of-frame sequences was weaker because fewer shared sequences reduced the signal-to-noise ratio.

This sample also belongs to another study, concerning yellow fever vaccine responses in identical twins. The second study, in turn, reports: According to the authors, the vaccine-induced T cell response in identical twins seemed to be partly convergent and partly specific to each individual. The study precisely tracked vaccine-responding T cell clones in identical twins.

Sequenced: CD4+ T cells sorted from blood. The sequence derives from a woman aged 18 to 35 in good health.

The DNA sequence is as follows: TGTGCCAGCAGTCCGCTCCGACAGGGAAAACCCTACGAGCAGTACTTC. Its translation is CASSPLRQGKPYEQYF. In this chain, TRBV28 is recombined with TRBJ2-7; 7 bases in the middle match TRBD1. Unmatched junction bases come to 12, with V trimmed by 5 bases and J by 2 bases. The CDR3 covers 16 residues, taking in both the cysteine and the phenylalanine. Of all the DNA, just the CDR3 is kept, 48 bases in frame from base 1. CDR1 and CDR2 are read off the germline V gene as MDHEN and SYDVKM.